This T cell receptor (beta chain) stems from a study of blood T cell repertoires in COVID-19. At the level of the study: Spain, Italy and the United States supplied samples that represented acute and convalescent COVID-19. T cells, B-cell-depleted T cells, or PBMCs supplied cDNA or gDNA.

Trimming took 5 bases from V and 3 from J, leaving 4 bases between them. The CDR3 extends over 11 amino acids. The V gene's germline CDR1 is MNHEY and CDR2 SVGAGI. In the original analysis: Reference gene primers were amplified, and this amplification served to estimate nucleated cell counts. Repertoires were generated with immunoSEQ multiplex PCR, while TCRdb's copy carries only in-frame clones and drops some. That table gives V, J and clone size, and the DNA gave D and trimming. The data hold approximately 170,000 clones, with more than 70% observed a single time. The source is a woman of 80 years or more with active or convalescent COVID-19. What was sequenced was peripheral blood. The chain couples TRBV6-5 to TRBJ1-1; D gene unclear. This CDR3 reads CASSRDTEAFF. The CDR3 DNA is TGTGCCAGCAGTCGAGACACTGAAGCTTTCTTT.